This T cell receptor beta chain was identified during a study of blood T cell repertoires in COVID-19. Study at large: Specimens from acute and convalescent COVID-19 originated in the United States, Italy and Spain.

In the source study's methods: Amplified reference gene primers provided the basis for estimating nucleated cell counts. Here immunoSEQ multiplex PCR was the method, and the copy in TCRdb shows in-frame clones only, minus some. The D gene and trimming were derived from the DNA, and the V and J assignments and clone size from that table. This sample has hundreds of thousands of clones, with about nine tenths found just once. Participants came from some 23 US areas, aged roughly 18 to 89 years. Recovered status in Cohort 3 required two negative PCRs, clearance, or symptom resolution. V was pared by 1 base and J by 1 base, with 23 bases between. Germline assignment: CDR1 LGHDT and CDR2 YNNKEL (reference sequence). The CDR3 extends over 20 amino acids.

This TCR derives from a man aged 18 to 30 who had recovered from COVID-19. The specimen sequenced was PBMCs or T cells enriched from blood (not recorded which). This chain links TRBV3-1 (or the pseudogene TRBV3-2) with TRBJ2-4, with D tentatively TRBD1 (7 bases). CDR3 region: CASSQVLPATGSGAKNIQYF. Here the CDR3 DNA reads TGTGCCAGCAGCCAAGTCCTCCCCGCGACAGGGAGCGGGGCCAAAAACATTCAGTACTTC.